One and the same sample provided the 32 T cell receptor beta chains below, sequenced in a study of blood T cell repertoires in COVID-19. Generated by immunoSEQ multiplex PCR, the TCRdb table keeps only in-frame clones and is missing some. Of around 120,000 clones listed, approximately 87% are singletons. The sequenced sample was peripheral blood. These receptors were collected from a man between 65 and 85 years old who had recovered from COVID-19.

The chain has TRBV5-4 and TRBJ2-7, with 10 bases matching TRBD1. Germline V gives CDR1 SGHNT, CDR2 YYREEE (reference sequence). V trimming: 0 bases; J trimming: 3 bases; junction bases outside the gene matches: 6. CDR3 length: 16 residues. CDR3 coding DNA: TGTGCCAGCAGCTTGGGGAGGGGGACAGGGGACTACGAGCAGTACTTC. It specifies CASSLGRGTGDYEQYF.

The rearrangement uses TRBV15 and TRBJ1-1; a weak D match, TRBD1 (6 bases). Trimming removed 1 base from V and 6 bases from J, with 9 bases in between. CDR3 size: 13 residues. Germline lookup yields CDR1 LNHNV and CDR2 YYDKDF (reference sequence). The DNA for the CDR3 is TGTGCCACCAGCAGAGGGACAGAATCTGAAGCTTTCTTT. Amino acid sequence: CATSRGTESEAFF.

The genes are TRBV10-1 and TRBJ2-1; TRBD2 agrees at 7 bases. The length of the CDR3 is 17 residues. CDR1 and CDR2 from the germline V gene are WNHNN and SYGVQD (reference sequence). Trimming cost V 5 bases and J 4 bases; bases outside gene matches: 14. The CDR3 DNA reads TGCGCCAGCAGTCCTACAAGTAAGCGGGGCACATACAATGAGCAGTTCTTC. This sequence encodes CASSPTSKRGTYNEQFF.

The chain couples TRBV28 to TRBJ2-3; D perhaps matches TRBD1 (6 bases). Germline V gene data show CDR1 as MDHEN and CDR2 as SYDVKM. The length of the CDR3 is 16 residues. V was trimmed by 4 bases and J by 2 bases, leaving 16 bases between them. CDR3 DNA: TGTGCCAGCAGTTCGCAGGGGAGAGGAGACACAGATACGCAGTATTTT. Translating gives CASSSQGRGDTDTQYF.

The rearrangement joins TRBV20-1 to TRBJ1-2; D is perhaps TRBD1 (5 bases). This CDR3 is 11 amino acids long. Germline V gene sequence: CDR1 DFQATT, CDR2 SNEGSKA (reference sequence). The ends were cut back, 6 bases at V and 7 bases at J, with 12 bases in the middle. The CDR3 DNA follows: TGCAGTGCCGCCCTAAGGGGTGGCTACACCTTC. Protein: CSAALRGGYTF.

The chain carries TRBV4-3 and TRBJ2-7; D gene uncertain. Germline CDR1 and CDR2: LGHNA and YSLEER. V lost 1 base and J lost 6, with 10 bases in between. The CDR3 covers 13 residues. CDR3 sequence reads: CASSQGRGAEQYF. The DNA for the CDR3 is TGCGCCAGCAGCCAAGGGCGAGGTGCCGAGCAGTACTTC.

This chain connects TRBV3-1 (or the pseudogene TRBV3-2) to TRBJ2-1; no clear D gene. The length of the CDR3 is 15 residues. CDR1 LGHDT and CDR2 YNNKEL come from the germline V gene (reference sequence). V lost 6 bases, J lost 0 bases, and 12 bases lay in between. Written as DNA, the CDR3 is TGTGCCAGCAGTCTCGCAAGTAGCTCCTACAATGAGCAGTTCTTC. Its protein is CASSLASSSYNEQFF.

The sample holds one count of this clone. The CDR3: CASSHRQVSHSGNTIYF. The CDR3, as DNA: TGTGCCAGCAGCCACCGACAGGTCTCCCACTCTGGAAACACCATATATTTT. V is TRBV14 and J is TRBJ1-3, with a weak D call TRBD1 (6 bases). Per the germline V gene, CDR1 is SGHDN and CDR2 is FVKESK. V was shortened by 3 bases and J by 0 bases, with 15 bases between the two germline ends. The CDR3 sequence is 17 residues long.

CDR3 coding DNA: TGTGCCAGCAGCTCCACCGGACTAGCGGGTACCACGAACACCGGGGAGCTGTTTTTT. It specifies CASSSTGLAGTTNTGELFF. The chain employs TRBV5-5 and TRBJ2-2; 11 bases align to TRBD2. The J segment lost 0 bases and the V segment lost 3 bases, leaving 10 bases of the junction unmatched. CDR3 length: 19 residues. CDR1 and CDR2 from the germline V gene are SGHKS and YYEKEE (reference sequence).

This chain connects TRBV5-1 to TRBJ2-6; 11 nucleotides align to TRBD2. There are 20 residues in the CDR3. J lost 2 bases, V lost 0 bases, and 10 bases had no gene match. Germline CDR1 SGHRS, CDR2 YFSETQ. CDR3 region: CASSLAIVSGGAAGANVLTF. CDR3 nucleotides: TGCGCCAGCAGCTTGGCGATCGTTAGCGGGGGGGCTGCTGGGGCCAACGTCCTGACTTTC.

The chain has TRBV5-1 and TRBJ1-2; 9 nucleotides match TRBD1. The CDR3 length is 14 residues. Germline V gene data show CDR1 as SGHRS and CDR2 as YFSETQ. The ends lost 0 bases at V and 8 bases at J; junction bases unmatched: 5. The CDR3 coding sequence is TGCGCCAGCAGCTTGGAGGGACAGGGAAAAGGCTACACCTTC. This translates into CASSLEGQGKGYTF.

This chain connects TRBV7-2 to TRBJ1-3; a possible D gene is TRBD1 (5 bases). Germline lookup yields CDR1 SGHTA and CDR2 FQGNSA. V gave up 5 bases and J gave up 0 bases, with 11 bases separating them. The CDR3 consists of 15 residues. The CDR3 is CASSLKTVSGNTIYF. The CDR3 DNA reads as TGTGCCAGCAGCCTTAAGACAGTCTCTGGAAACACCATATATTTT.

The chain uses TRBV5-6 and TRBJ1-6, with D hard to call. Germline-derived CDR1 and CDR2 are SGHDT and YYEEEE. This CDR3 is built from 14 residues. Trimming removed 4 bases at V and 4 bases at J, with 9 bases between. The CDR3 DNA reads as TGTGCCAGCAGCCTAAACAGTTATAATTCACCCCTCCACTTT. Its translation: CASSLNSYNSPLHF.

The chain is built from TRBV30 and TRBJ1-1; D gene unclear. The V and J ends lost 3 bases and 3 bases respectively, with 5 bases between them. The CDR3 consists of 11 residues. From germline, CDR1 is GTSNPN and CDR2 SVGIG (reference sequence). CDR3 protein: CAWSQDTEAFF. The DNA of the CDR3 is TGTGCCTGGAGCCAGGACACTGAAGCTTTCTTT. The full variable domain, rest sourced from reference TRBV30 and TRBJ1-1, is SQTIHQWPATLVQPVGSPLSLECTVEGTSNPNLYWYRQAAGRGLQLLFYSVGIGQISSEVPQNLSASRPQDRQFILSSKKLLLSDSGFYLCAWSQDTEAFFGQGTRLTVV.

The chain combines TRBV18 with TRBJ2-1; 8 nucleotides align to TRBD1. CDR1 KGHSH and CDR2 LQKENI come from the germline V gene. CDR3 length equals 15 residues. V lost 0 bases, J lost 10 bases, and 8 bases stayed unmatched. The CDR3 DNA reads TGTGCCAGCTCACCACCGCAGGGGGCCCTTAGGGAGCAGTTCTTC. It specifies CASSPPQGALREQFF. The full variable domain, its missing parts supplied by reference TRBV18 and TRBJ2-1, is NAGVMQNPRHLVRRRGQEARLRCSPMKGHSHVYWYRQLPEEGLKFMVYLQKENIIDESGMPKERFSAEFPKEGPSILRIQQVVRGDSAAYFCASSPPQGALREQFFGPGTRLTVL.

This chain joins TRBV5-1 and TRBJ1-1; D is unresolved. Germline V gives CDR1 SGHRS, CDR2 YFSETQ. V was clipped by 4 bases and J by 0 bases, with 16 bases between them. This CDR3 is built from 16 residues. The CDR3 is CASSPRIPFMNTEAFF. In DNA form, the CDR3 reads TGCGCCAGCAGCCCTAGGATTCCGTTCATGAACACTGAAGCTTTCTTT.

The rearrangement joins TRBV11-2 to TRBJ1-2, with unresolved D. The germline CDR1 and CDR2 sequences are SGHAT and FQNNGV. V was shortened by 4 bases and J by 8 bases, with 17 bases between the two germline ends. The CDR3 is made up of 14 amino acids. The CDR3 here is CASSSAGGERGYTF. The DNA for the CDR3 is TGTGCCAGCAGCTCGGCCGGCGGGGAAAGGGGCTACACCTTC.

J is TRBJ2-2 and V is TRBV28, with 7 bases that match TRBD1. The CDR3 is 16 residues long. CDR1 is MDHEN, CDR2 SYDVKM, per germline. V was pared by 5 bases and J by 6 bases, with 12 bases of the junction left unmatched. The CDR3 DNA reads as TGTGCCAGCAGTCCTATTAGATCAACAGGGGCCGGGGAGCTGTTTTTT. As protein: CASSPIRSTGAGELFF.

The table lists this clone with a few counts. J is TRBJ2-3 and V is TRBV18; TRBD2 might be the D (6 bases). CDR3 size: 16 residues. The germline V and J ends were trimmed by 0 bases and 0 bases, with 10 bases remaining between them. CDR1 is KGHSH, CDR2 LQKENI, per germline. The CDR3 protein is CASSPPFRGSTDTQYF. In nucleotides, the CDR3 is TGTGCCAGCTCACCACCTTTCCGGGGGAGCACAGATACGCAGTATTTT.

Only one count was recorded for this clone. The chain recombines TRBV29-1 with TRBJ1-1; D may be TRBD1 (5 bases). Deletions cut 3 bases from V and 4 bases from J, with 12 bases between. Germline assignment: CDR1 SQVTM and CDR2 ANQGSEA. This CDR3 is built from 13 residues. The CDR3 is CSVDRVLATEAFF. The CDR3, as DNA: TGCAGCGTTGACAGGGTATTGGCCACTGAAGCTTTCTTT.

The CDR3 loop reads CASSVDLQETQYF. CDR3 nucleotide sequence: TGTGCCAGCAGCGTAGATCTCCAAGAGACCCAGTACTTC. This chain links TRBV9 with TRBJ2-5; D remains ambiguous. The V gene's germline CDR1 is SGDLS and CDR2 YYNGEE. V shed 0 bases and J shed 1 base, with 4 bases lying between them. The CDR3 is 13 residues long.

The V and J genes are TRBV27 and TRBJ2-5; a possible D gene is TRBD1 (6 bases). The germline gives CDR1 MNHEY, CDR2 SMNVEV (reference sequence). V was pared by 6 bases and J by 4 bases, with 18 bases between. The CDR3 is 15 amino acids. CDR3 DNA: TGTGCCAGCAGCATGGGCAGGGGATTTGGAGAGACCCAGTACTTC. Encoded protein: CASSMGRGFGETQYF.

V gene TRBV19 combines with J gene TRBJ2-7, with 8 bases lining up with TRBD2. Germline lookup yields CDR1 LNHDA and CDR2 SQIVND (reference sequence). J lost 3 bases, V lost 7 bases, and 11 bases had no gene match. This CDR3 has 15 residues. The CDR3 is CASKGWAGGGYEQYF. For the CDR3, the DNA is TGTGCCAGTAAAGGTTGGGCGGGAGGTGGCTACGAGCAGTACTTC.

The rearrangement joins TRBV6-5 to TRBJ1-3; D is uncertain. Per germline, CDR1 MNHEY and CDR2 SVGAGI. V gave up 2 bases and J gave up 4 bases, with 12 bases separating them. CDR3 length: 15 amino acids. In nucleotides, the CDR3 is TGTGCCAGCAGTTACATCGGAGGTGCCGGAAACACCATATATTTT. Protein sequence: CASSYIGGAGNTIYF.

This sequence joins TRBV29-1 and TRBJ2-5; no firm D call. Between the trimmed V and J ends, which lost 4 bases and 2 bases, there was a span of 14 bases. In germline, CDR1 is SQVTM, CDR2 ANQGSEA. There are 14 residues in the CDR3. CDR3 residues: CSVGVSGIQETQYF. The CDR3 region has the DNA TGCAGCGTTGGGGTCTCAGGTATACAAGAGACCCAGTACTTC.

This chain joins TRBV11-2 and TRBJ2-3, with D tentatively TRBD2 (6 bases). This CDR3 is 15 amino acids long. The germline gives CDR1 SGHAT, CDR2 FQNNGV. The V gene lost 3 bases and the J gene lost 6 bases, with 16 bases spanning the gap. CDR3 loop: CASSFSGAWGDTQYF. In nucleotides, the CDR3 is TGTGCCAGCAGCTTTTCGGGAGCTTGGGGGGATACGCAGTATTTT. Combining the CDR3 with reference TRBV11-2 and TRBJ2-3 gives the whole variable domain EAGVAQSPRYKIIEKRQSVAFWCNPISGHATLYWYQQILGQGPKLLIQFQNNGVVDDSQLPKDRFSAERLKGVDSTLKIQPAKLEDSAVYLCASSFSGAWGDTQYFGPGTRLTVL.

This clone was seen once. CDR3 DNA sequence: TGTGCCAGCAGCACTAGATCCCCGGGTCCGGCGGGTGAGCAGTACTTC. Translating gives CASSTRSPGPAGEQYF. This rearrangement joins TRBV21-1 to TRBJ2-7; no check of the table's D call, TRBD2, against the DNA was made. TRBV21-1 is a listed pseudogene. This CDR3 comprises 16 residues.

This clone was recorded once. The chain has TRBV12-5 and TRBJ1-1; no definite D call. Deletions cut 1 base from V and 8 bases from J, with 8 bases between. The CDR3 sequence is 12 residues long. Germline V gene lookup returns CDR1 LGHNT and CDR2 FRNRAP. The CDR3 nucleotides read TGTGCTAGTGGTTTGGAGGCGGCCGAAGCTTTCTTT. It codes for CASGLEAAEAFF.

The chain couples TRBV24-1 to TRBJ2-1; TRBD1 aligns across 10 bases. Losses at the gene ends were 3 bases for V and 5 bases for J; bases not matched to a gene: 6. CDR3 length equals 16 residues. Germline-derived CDR1 and CDR2 are KGHDR and SFDVKD. The CDR3 sequence: CATSDVGQGIHNEQFF. The CDR3 bases are TGTGCCACCAGTGATGTGGGACAGGGGATCCACAATGAGCAGTTCTTC.

The genes are TRBV30 and TRBJ2-7; maybe TRBD2 (5 bases). Germline CDR1 reads GTSNPN; CDR2 reads SVGIG (reference sequence). Trimming took 5 bases from V and 0 from J, leaving 14 bases between them. This CDR3 comprises 14 residues. Written as DNA, the CDR3 is TGTGCCTGGGGCAAAGGAGGATACTCCTACGAGCAGTACTTC. It encodes CAWGKGGYSYEQYF.

The gene calls are TRBV6-5 and TRBJ1-4; D unclear. This CDR3 is 14 amino acids long. Germline V gives CDR1 MNHEY, CDR2 SVGAGI. V lost 5 bases, J lost 7 bases, and 14 bases lay in between. The CDR3 here is CASSQNGRSEKLFF. The CDR3 region has the DNA TGTGCCAGCAGTCAGAATGGGAGAAGTGAAAAACTGTTTTTT.

This clone was seen a few times. The chain employs TRBV12-3 or TRBV12-4 and TRBJ2-3; tentative D call: TRBD1 (5 bases). Trimming took 3 bases from V and 5 from J, leaving 9 bases between them. There are 13 residues in the CDR3. The CDR3 region is CASSLGQGDTQYF. DNA of the CDR3: TGTGCCAGCAGTTTGGGCCAGGGAGATACGCAGTATTTT.